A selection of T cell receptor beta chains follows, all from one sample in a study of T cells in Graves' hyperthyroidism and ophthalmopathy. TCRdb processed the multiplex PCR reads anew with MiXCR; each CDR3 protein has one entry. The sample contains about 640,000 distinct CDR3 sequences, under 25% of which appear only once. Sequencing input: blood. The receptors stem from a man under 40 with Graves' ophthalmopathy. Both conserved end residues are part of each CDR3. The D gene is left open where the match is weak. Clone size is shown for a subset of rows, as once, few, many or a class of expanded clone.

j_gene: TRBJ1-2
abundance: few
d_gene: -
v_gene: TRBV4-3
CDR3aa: CASSPGPNPVGYTF
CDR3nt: TGCGCCAGCAGCCCCGGCCCCAACCCTGTCGGCTACACCTTC

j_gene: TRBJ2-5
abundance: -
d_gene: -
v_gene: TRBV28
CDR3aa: CASSLVAAETQYF
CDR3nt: TGTGCCAGCAGTTTAGTAGCGGCGGAGACCCAGTACTTC

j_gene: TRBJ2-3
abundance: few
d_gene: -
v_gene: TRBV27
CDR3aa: CASSSQRQYF
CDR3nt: TGTGCCAGCAGTTCCCAGCGGCAGTATTTT

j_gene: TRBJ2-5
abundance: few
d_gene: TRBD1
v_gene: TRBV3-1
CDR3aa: CASRGQGGETQYF
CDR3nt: TGTGCCAGCAGGGGACAGGGTGGAGAGACCCAGTACTTC

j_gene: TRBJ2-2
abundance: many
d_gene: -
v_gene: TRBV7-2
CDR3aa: CATRNTGELFF
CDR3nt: TGTGCCACTCGAAACACCGGGGAGCTGTTTTTT

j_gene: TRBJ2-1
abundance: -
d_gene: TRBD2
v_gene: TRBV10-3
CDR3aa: CAISESAGGGDEQFF
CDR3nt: TGTGCCATCAGTGAGTCAGCGGGAGGAGGCGATGAGCAGTTCTTC

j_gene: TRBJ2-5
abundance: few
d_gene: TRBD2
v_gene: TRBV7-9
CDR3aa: CASSLPGRQATQYF
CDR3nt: TGTGCCAGCAGCCTTCCCGGGAGGCAAGCAACCCAGTACTTC

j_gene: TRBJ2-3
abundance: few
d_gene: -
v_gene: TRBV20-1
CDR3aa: CSARDGARDTQYF
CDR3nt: TGCAGTGCTAGAGATGGGGCCAGGGATACGCAGTATTTT

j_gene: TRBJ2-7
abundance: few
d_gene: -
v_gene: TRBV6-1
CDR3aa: CASSGRLGAYEQYF
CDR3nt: TGTGCCAGCAGTGGCCGCCTTGGGGCCTACGAGCAGTACTTC

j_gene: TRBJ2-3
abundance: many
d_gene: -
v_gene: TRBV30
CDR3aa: CAWSVMRTDTQYF
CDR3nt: TGTGCCTGGAGTGTGATGAGGACAGATACGCAGTATTTT

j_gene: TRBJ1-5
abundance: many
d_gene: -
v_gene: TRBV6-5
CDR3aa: CASSYRDNQPQHF
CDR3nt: TGTGCCAGCAGTTACAGGGACAATCAGCCCCAGCATTTT

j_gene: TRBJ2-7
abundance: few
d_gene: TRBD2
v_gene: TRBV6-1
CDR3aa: CASSAVGTSGDEQYF
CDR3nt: TGTGCCAGCAGCGCAGTCGGGACTAGCGGGGACGAGCAGTACTTC

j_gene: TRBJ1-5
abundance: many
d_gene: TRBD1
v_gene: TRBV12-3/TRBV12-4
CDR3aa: CASSVGQGNNQPQHF
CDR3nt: TGTGCCAGCAGCGTAGGACAGGGGAATAATCAGCCCCAGCATTTT

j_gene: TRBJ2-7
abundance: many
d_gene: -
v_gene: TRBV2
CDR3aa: CASITGPSYEQYF
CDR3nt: TGTGCCAGCATCACAGGGCCCTCCTACGAGCAGTACTTC

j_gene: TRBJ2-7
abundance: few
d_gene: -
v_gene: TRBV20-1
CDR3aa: CSAERVGSYEQYF
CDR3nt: TGCAGTGCGGAGAGGGTCGGCTCCTACGAGCAGTACTTC

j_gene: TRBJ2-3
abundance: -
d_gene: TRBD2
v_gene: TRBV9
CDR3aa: CASSSGWDTDTQYF
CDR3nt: TGTGCCAGCAGTAGCGGGTGGGACACAGATACGCAGTATTTT

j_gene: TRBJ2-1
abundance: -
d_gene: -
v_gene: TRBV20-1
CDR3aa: CSAPRQAGNEQFF
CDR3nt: TGCAGTGCACCCCGTCAGGCCGGGAATGAGCAGTTCTTC

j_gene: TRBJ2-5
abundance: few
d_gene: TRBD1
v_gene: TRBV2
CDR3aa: CASRRDRAGGETQYF
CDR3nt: TGTGCCAGCAGGAGGGACAGGGCGGGCGGAGAGACCCAGTACTTC

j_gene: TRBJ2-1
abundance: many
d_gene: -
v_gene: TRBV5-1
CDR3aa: CASSPRQWGNEQFF
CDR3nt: TGCGCCAGCAGCCCAAGACAGTGGGGCAATGAGCAGTTCTTC

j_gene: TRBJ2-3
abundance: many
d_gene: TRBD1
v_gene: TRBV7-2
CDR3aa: CASNRQGGDTQYF
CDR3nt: TGTGCCAGCAACAGACAGGGTGGGGATACGCAGTATTTT

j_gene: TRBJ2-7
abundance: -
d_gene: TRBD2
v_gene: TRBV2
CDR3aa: CASSEGIAGSRYEKYF
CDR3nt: TGTGCCAGCAGTGAAGGGATAGCGGGATCACGCTACGAGAAGTACTTC

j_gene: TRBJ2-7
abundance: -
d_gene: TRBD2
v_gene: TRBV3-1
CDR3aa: CASSWEGGRFYEQYF
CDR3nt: TGTGCCAGCAGCTGGGAGGGCGGGAGGTTCTACGAGCAGTACTTC

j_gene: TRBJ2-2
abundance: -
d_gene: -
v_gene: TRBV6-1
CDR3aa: CASRGVGTGELFF
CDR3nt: TGTGCCAGCAGGGGTGTGGGGACCGGGGAGCTGTTTTTT

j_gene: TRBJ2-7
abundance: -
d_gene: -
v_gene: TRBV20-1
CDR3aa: CSARATGPGEQYF
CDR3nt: TGCAGTGCTAGAGCCACAGGGCCTGGCGAGCAGTACTTC

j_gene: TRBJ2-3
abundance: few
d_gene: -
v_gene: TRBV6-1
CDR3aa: CASSLVEAGGTDTQYF
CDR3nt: TGTGCCAGCAGTTTGGTTGAGGCGGGTGGGACAGATACGCAGTATTTT

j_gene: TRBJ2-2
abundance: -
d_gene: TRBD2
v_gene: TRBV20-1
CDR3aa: CSARYLAGARVGTGELFF
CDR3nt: TGCAGTGCTAGATACCTAGCGGGAGCTCGGGTCGGCACCGGGGAGCTGTTTTTT

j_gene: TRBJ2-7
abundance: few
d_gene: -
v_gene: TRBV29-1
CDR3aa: CSVEEEQTGRYEQYF
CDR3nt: TGCAGCGTTGAAGAGGAGCAGACAGGTCGCTACGAGCAGTACTTC

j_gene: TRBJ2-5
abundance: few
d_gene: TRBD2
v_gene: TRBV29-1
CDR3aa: CSVYGLAGQETQYF
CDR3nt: TGCAGCGTTTATGGACTAGCGGGACAAGAGACCCAGTACTTC

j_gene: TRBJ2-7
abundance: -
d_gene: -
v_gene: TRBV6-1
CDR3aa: CASSEGLRVYEQYF
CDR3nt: TGTGCCAGCAGTGAAGGTCTGAGGGTCTACGAGCAGTACTTC

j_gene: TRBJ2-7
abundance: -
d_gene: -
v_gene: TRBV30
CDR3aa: CAWSVLGSGEQYF
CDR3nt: TGTGCCTGGAGTGTACTAGGGTCGGGGGAGCAGTACTTC

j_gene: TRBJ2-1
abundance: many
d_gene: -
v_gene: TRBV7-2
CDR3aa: CASSLGGGLVGNEQFF
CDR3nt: TGTGCCAGCAGCTTAGGGGGGGGCCTAGTGGGAAATGAGCAGTTCTTC

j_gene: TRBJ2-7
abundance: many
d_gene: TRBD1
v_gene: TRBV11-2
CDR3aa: CASSSPRTGETYEQYF
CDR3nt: TGTGCCAGCAGCTCACCTCGCACAGGGGAGACCTACGAGCAGTACTTC

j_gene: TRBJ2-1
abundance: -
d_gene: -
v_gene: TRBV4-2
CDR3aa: CASSQEREPYNEQFF
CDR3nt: TGTGCCAGCAGCCAAGAACGGGAACCCTACAATGAGCAGTTCTTC

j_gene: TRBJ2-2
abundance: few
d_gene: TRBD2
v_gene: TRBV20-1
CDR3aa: CSARGSGSGSAGELFF
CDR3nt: TGCAGTGCTAGAGGTAGCGGGAGCGGTTCCGCCGGGGAGCTGTTTTTT

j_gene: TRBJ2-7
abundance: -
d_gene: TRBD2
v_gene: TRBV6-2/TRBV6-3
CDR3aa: CASSYGVGTMAWEQYF
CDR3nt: TGTGCCAGCAGTTACGGGGTGGGGACTATGGCTTGGGAGCAGTACTTC

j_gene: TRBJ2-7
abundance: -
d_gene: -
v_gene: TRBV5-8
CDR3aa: CASSLSQGTVSSYEQYF
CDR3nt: TGTGCCAGCAGCTTGAGTCAGGGGACGGTGAGCTCCTACGAGCAGTACTTC

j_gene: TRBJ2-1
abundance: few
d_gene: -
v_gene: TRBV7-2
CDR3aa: CASSFGTDGGSYNEQFF
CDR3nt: TGTGCCAGCAGCTTCGGGACCGACGGGGGCTCCTACAATGAGCAGTTCTTC

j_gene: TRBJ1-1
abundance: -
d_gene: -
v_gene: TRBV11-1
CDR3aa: CATDGEVNTEAFF
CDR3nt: TGTGCCACCGACGGGGAAGTGAACACTGAAGCTTTCTTT

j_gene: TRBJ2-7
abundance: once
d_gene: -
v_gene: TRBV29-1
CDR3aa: CSVGSREAFYEQYF
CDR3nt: TGCAGCGTTGGAAGTAGGGAGGCTTTTTACGAGCAGTACTTC

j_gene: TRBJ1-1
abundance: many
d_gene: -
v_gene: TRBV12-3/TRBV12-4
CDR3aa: CASRGQPGVDTEAFF
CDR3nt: TGTGCCAGCAGAGGACAGCCGGGTGTGGACACTGAAGCTTTCTTT

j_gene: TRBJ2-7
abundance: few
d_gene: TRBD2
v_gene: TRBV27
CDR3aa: CASSFGTSGKSSYEQYF
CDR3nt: TGTGCCAGCAGTTTCGGGACTAGCGGAAAAAGCTCCTACGAGCAGTACTTC

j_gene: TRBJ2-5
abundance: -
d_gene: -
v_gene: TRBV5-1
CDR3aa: CASKYQGSETQYF
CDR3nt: TGCGCCAGCAAATACCAAGGGAGTGAGACCCAGTACTTC

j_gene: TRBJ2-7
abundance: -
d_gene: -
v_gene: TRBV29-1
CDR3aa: CSVEIGGSPFEQYF
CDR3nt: TGCAGCGTTGAAATAGGGGGGTCTCCGTTCGAGCAGTACTTC

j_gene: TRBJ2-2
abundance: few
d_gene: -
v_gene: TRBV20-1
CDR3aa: CSAGGPQNTGELFF
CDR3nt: TGCAGTGCTGGGGGACCTCAGAACACCGGGGAGCTGTTTTTT

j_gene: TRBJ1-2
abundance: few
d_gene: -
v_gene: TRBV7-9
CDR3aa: CASSLAGTEAYGYTF
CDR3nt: TGTGCCAGCAGCTTAGCCGGGACGGAAGCATATGGCTACACCTTC

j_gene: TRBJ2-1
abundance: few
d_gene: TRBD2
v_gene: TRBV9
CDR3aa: CASTPAGGSYNEQFF
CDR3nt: TGTGCCAGCACCCCAGCGGGAGGCTCCTACAATGAGCAGTTCTTC

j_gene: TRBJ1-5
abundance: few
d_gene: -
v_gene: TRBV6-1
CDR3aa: CASQGASNQPQHF
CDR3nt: TGTGCCAGCCAAGGGGCCAGCAATCAGCCCCAGCATTTT

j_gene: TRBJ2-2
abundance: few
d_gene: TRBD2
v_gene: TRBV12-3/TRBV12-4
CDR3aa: CASSLSGGYPNTGELFF
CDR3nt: TGTGCCAGCAGTTTAAGCGGGGGGTACCCGAACACCGGGGAGCTGTTTTTT